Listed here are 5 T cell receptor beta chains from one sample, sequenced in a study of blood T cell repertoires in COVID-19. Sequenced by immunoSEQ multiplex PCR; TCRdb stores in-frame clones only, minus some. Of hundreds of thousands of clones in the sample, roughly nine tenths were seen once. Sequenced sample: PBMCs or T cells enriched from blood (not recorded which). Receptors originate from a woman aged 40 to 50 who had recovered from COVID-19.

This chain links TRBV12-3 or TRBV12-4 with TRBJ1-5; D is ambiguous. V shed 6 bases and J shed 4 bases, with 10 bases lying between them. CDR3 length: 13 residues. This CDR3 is CASSLDNNQPQHF. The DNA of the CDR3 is TGTGCCAGCAGCCTTGACAATAATCAGCCCCAGCATTTT.

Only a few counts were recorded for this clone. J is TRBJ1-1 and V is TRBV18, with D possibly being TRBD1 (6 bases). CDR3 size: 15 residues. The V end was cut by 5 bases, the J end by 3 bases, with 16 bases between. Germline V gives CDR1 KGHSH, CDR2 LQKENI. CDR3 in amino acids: CASSLLDSEDTEAFF. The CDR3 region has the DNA TGTGCCAGCTCATTACTGGACAGCGAGGACACTGAAGCTTTCTTT.

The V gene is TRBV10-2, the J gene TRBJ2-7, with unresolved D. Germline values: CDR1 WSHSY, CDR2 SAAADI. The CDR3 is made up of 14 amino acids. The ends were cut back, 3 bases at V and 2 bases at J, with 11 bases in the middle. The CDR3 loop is CASSDLRLTYEQYF. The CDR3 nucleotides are TGCGCCAGCAGTGATCTCAGACTCACCTACGAGCAGTACTTC.

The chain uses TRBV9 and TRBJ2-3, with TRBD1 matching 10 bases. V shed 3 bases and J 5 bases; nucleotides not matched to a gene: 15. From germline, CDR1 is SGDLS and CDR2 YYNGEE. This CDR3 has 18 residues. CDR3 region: CASSANRGGQGYRDTQYF. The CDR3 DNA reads TGTGCCAGCAGCGCGAATCGGGGGGGACAGGGGTATAGAGATACGCAGTATTTT.

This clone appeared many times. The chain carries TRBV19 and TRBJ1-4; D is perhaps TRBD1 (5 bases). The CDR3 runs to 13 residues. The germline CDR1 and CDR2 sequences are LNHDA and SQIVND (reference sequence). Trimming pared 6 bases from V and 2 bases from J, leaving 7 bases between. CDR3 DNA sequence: TGTGCCAGTAGAGACAGCACTAATGAAAAACTGTTTTTT. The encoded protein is CASRDSTNEKLFF.